This TCR beta chain came from a study of liver allograft versus peripheral blood T cells. Overall study context: In transplanted livers, T cell receptor repertoires were compared with those found in the recipients' peripheral blood.

Overall study findings and caveats: Repertoires of T cell receptors in liver allografts reportedly differed from peripheral blood repertoires.

One entry per CDR3 protein, called by TCRdb with MiXCR from the reads. Found here are 1,100 or so distinct CDR3 sequences, 15% to 20% of them singletons; the top ten hold 65% to 80%. CDR1 is MDHEN, CDR2 SYDVKM, per germline. The V gene lost 4 bases and the J gene lost 2 bases, with 22 bases spanning the gap. The CDR3 runs to 18 residues. This clonotype was found a few times. The antigen remains undetermined. The gene calls are TRBV28 and TRBJ2-3; possibly TRBD2 for D (5 bases). The receptor comes from a human patient who had a liver transplant. Some T cells may arise from the graft donor. CDR3 in DNA: TGTGCCAGCAGTTCCCCCACCGGGATAACCGAACTCACAGATACGCAGTATTTT. Its protein product is CASSSPTGITELTDTQYF. Supplemented by reference TRBV28 and TRBJ2-3, the full variable domain reads DVKVTQSSRYLVKRTGEKVFLECVQDMDHENMFWYRQDPGLGLRLIYFSYDVKMKEKGDIPEGYSVSREKKERFSLILESASTNQTSMYLCASSSPTGITELTDTQYFGPGTRLTVL.